One and the same sample provided the 5 T cell receptor beta chains below, sequenced in a study of T-cell memory formation after mild COVID-19. Each CDR3 protein gets one entry after TCRdb re-called the 5' RACE reads with MiXCR. The sample includes some 270,000 distinct CDR3 sequences, just over 15% of them seen just once. The specimen sequenced was PBMCs or a T cell subset sorted from them (not recorded which). The origin of the receptors is an adult woman who had mild COVID-19 (a few samples of this study predate the infection). Cell type and time point are not known.

The table lists this clonotype with a few counts. J is TRBJ2-1 and V is TRBV2; D perhaps matches TRBD1 (5 bases). Germline CDR1 reads SNHLY; CDR2 reads FYNNEI. V was trimmed by 6 bases and J by 0 bases, leaving 9 bases between them. CDR3 length: 14 residues. The CDR3 loop is CASRQASSYNEQFF. The CDR3 nucleotides read TGTGCCAGCAGACAGGCGAGCTCCTACAATGAGCAGTTCTTC.

The chain couples TRBV4-3 to TRBJ2-2, with D perhaps TRBD1 (5 bases). V lost 2 bases and J lost 3, with 13 bases in between. Germline-derived CDR1 and CDR2 are LGHNA and YSLEER. This CDR3 has 16 amino acids. CDR3 residues: CASSQHPGPDTGELFF. CDR3 in DNA: TGCGCCAGCAGCCAACACCCAGGGCCGGACACCGGGGAGCTGTTTTTT.

The V gene is TRBV7-2, the J gene TRBJ2-7, with D perhaps TRBD1 (6 bases). Germline CDR1 reads SGHTA; CDR2 reads FQGNSA. The CDR3 loop spans 15 amino acids. V was pared by 5 bases and J by 2 bases, with 16 bases between. The CDR3 region has the DNA TGTGCCAGCAGCCTTAACAGGGTTTGGGCCTACGAGCAGTACTTC. Protein: CASSLNRVWAYEQYF.

The chain couples TRBV12-3 or TRBV12-4 to TRBJ2-2; D is unclear. The CDR3 has 14 residues. The germline V and J ends were trimmed by 7 bases and 0 bases, with 9 bases remaining between them. CDR3 DNA: TGTGCCAGCAAGCTCCACGCGAACACCGGGGAGCTGTTTTTT. Amino acids: CASKLHANTGELFF.

This clonotype was counted between two and nine times. The chain combines TRBV5-1 with TRBJ2-3; the match to TRBD2 covers 8 bases. There are 15 residues in the CDR3. The ends lost 2 bases at V and 0 bases at J; junction bases unmatched: 2. Germline values: CDR1 SGHRS, CDR2 YFSETQ. The CDR3 nucleotides read TGCGCCAGCAGCTTCGCTAGCGGGAGCACAGATACGCAGTATTTT. It translates to CASSFASGSTDTQYF.